The 18 T cell receptor beta chains below come from one sample, sequenced in a study of blood T cell repertoires in COVID-19. Here immunoSEQ multiplex PCR was the method, and the copy in TCRdb shows in-frame clones only, minus some. This table has 140,000 or so clones, roughly 80% appearing once. Sample: PBMCs or T cells enriched from blood (not recorded which). The receptors here all came from a woman aged 40 to 50 who had recovered from COVID-19.

The chain has TRBV10-3 and TRBJ2-3, with 8 bases aligning to TRBD1. There are 14 residues in the CDR3. Germline values: CDR1 ENHRY, CDR2 SYGVKD. With V trimmed by 5 bases and J by 6 bases, 7 bases remained unmatched. DNA for the CDR3: TGTGCCATCAGTCTGACAGGGGCTCGCGATACGCAGTATTTT. Protein product: CAISLTGARDTQYF.

This chain joins TRBV21-1 and TRBJ1-5. TRBV21-1 is given as a pseudogene. CDR3 length: 15 residues. Here the CDR3 DNA reads TGTGCCAGCAGCAAAGCGCGAGAGAGCAATCAGCCCCAGCATTTT. Translated: CASSKARESNQPQHF.

The chain couples TRBV3-1 (or the pseudogene TRBV3-2) to TRBJ2-1; D ambiguous. The CDR3 contains 12 residues. V lost 5 bases to trimming and J lost 6 bases, with 8 bases between them. Germline lookup yields CDR1 LGHDT and CDR2 YNNKEL (reference sequence). The CDR3 region is CASSLSINEQFF. In DNA, the CDR3 is TGTGCCAGCAGCTTGTCAATCAATGAGCAGTTCTTC.

The CDR3 DNA is TGCGCCAGCAGCTTGCCTAGCGGGAGAACCACCGGGGAGCTGTTTTTT. Its protein product is CASSLPSGRTTGELFF. The rearrangement links TRBV5-1 to TRBJ2-2, with TRBD2 identical over 10 bases. The V gene's germline CDR1 is SGHRS and CDR2 YFSETQ. The CDR3 is 16 amino acids. V gave up 1 base and J gave up 4 bases; unmatched junction bases: 4.

This clone was observed a handful of times. V and J are TRBV5-1 and TRBJ2-7, with 9 positions matching TRBD1. Germline-derived CDR1 and CDR2 are SGHRS and YFSETQ. The CDR3 is 15 amino acids. Trimming removed 4 bases from V and 3 bases from J; junction bases left unmatched: 8. CDR3 amino acids: CASSATGTGHYEQYF. The CDR3 nucleotides read TGCGCCAGCAGCGCGACCGGGACAGGGCACTACGAGCAGTACTTC.

This rearrangement joins TRBV30 to TRBJ2-1; D perhaps matches TRBD1 (6 bases). The CDR3 has 11 residues. The germline V and J ends were trimmed by 8 bases and 8 bases, with 13 bases remaining between them. The germline V gene has CDR1 GTSNPN and CDR2 SVGIG (reference sequence). The chain's CDR3 is CAATGFYEQFF. The CDR3 region has the DNA TGTGCCGCTACAGGGTTCTATGAGCAGTTCTTC.

The chain couples TRBV6-1 to TRBJ2-7; 10 bases align to TRBD1. V dropped 2 bases and J dropped 6; count of bases not matched to a gene: 7. This CDR3 contains 15 residues. Germline V gene lookup returns CDR1 MNHNS and CDR2 SASEGT. The CDR3 here is CASSETPGTGVEQYF. For the CDR3, the DNA is TGTGCCAGCAGTGAAACCCCCGGGACAGGGGTCGAGCAGTACTTC.

The chain employs TRBV5-6 and TRBJ2-7; 11 nucleotides line up with TRBD1. V dropped 3 bases and J dropped 3; count of bases not matched to a gene: 5. Germline V CDR1 and CDR2: SGHDT, YYEEEE. This CDR3 contains 15 residues. In DNA, the CDR3 is TGTGCCAGCAGCTCCGGGACAGGGGGTATCTACGAGCAGTACTTC. It specifies CASSSGTGGIYEQYF.

The chain employs TRBV4-1 and TRBJ2-7; TRBD1 agrees at 10 bases. Trimming at V came to 10 bases and at J to 2 bases, leaving 8 bases not matched to a gene. The CDR3 runs 14 residues. The V gene's germline CDR1 is MGHRA and CDR2 YSYEKL. CDR3 amino acids: CATARDRGTYEQYF. CDR3 DNA sequence: TGCGCCACCGCCAGGGACAGGGGTACCTACGAGCAGTACTTC.

The V gene is TRBV18, the J gene TRBJ1-3; a possible D gene is TRBD1 (5 bases). There are 16 residues in the CDR3. Between the trimmed V and J ends, which lost 1 base and 0 bases, there was a span of 10 bases. Germline CDR1 KGHSH, CDR2 LQKENI. The CDR3 reads CASSPLTGLSGNTIYF. CDR3 DNA sequence: TGTGCCAGCTCACCACTTACAGGCCTCTCTGGAAACACCATATATTTT. The whole variable domain, remainder taken from reference TRBV18 and TRBJ1-3, is NAGVMQNPRHLVRRRGQEARLRCSPMKGHSHVYWYRQLPEEGLKFMVYLQKENIIDESGMPKERFSAEFPKEGPSILRIQQVVRGDSAAYFCASSPLTGLSGNTIYFGEGSWLTVV.

The DNA of the CDR3 is TGTGCCAGCAGCCCAGGGGGACAAGAGACCCAGTACTTC. This gives the protein CASSPGGQETQYF. J is TRBJ2-5 and V is TRBV7-9; 7 bases map to TRBD1. The CDR3 length is 13 residues. The V gene's germline CDR1 is SEHNR and CDR2 FQNEAQ (reference sequence). V shed 5 bases, J shed 2 bases, and the junction held 2 bases outside the gene matches.

The chain employs TRBV19 and TRBJ2-7, with 8 bases matching TRBD1. The CDR3 runs to 18 residues. V was clipped by 5 bases and J by 6 bases; unmatched bases: 21. Germline V gene data show CDR1 as LNHDA and CDR2 as SQIVND (reference sequence). CDR3 in DNA: TGTGCCAGTAGTCAAAGGTCGCAGGGGGCTACGTCTAGGGCCGAGCAGTACTTC. Residues: CASSQRSQGATSRAEQYF.

The chain employs TRBV2 and TRBJ2-3, with 9 bases identical to TRBD2. Germline CDR1 and CDR2: SNHLY and FYNNEI. The CDR3 consists of 15 residues. V shed 7 bases and J 1 base; nucleotides not matched to a gene: 6. CDR3 sequence: CASKGGRARTDTQYF. The CDR3 bases are TGTGCCAGCAAGGGCGGGAGGGCCCGCACAGATACGCAGTATTTT.

J is TRBJ2-2 and V is TRBV5-1, with 9 bases identical to TRBD2. With V trimmed by 4 bases and J by 2 bases, 6 bases remained unmatched. From germline, CDR1 is SGHRS and CDR2 YFSETQ. The length of the CDR3 is 16 residues. The CDR3 sequence is CASSQRLADNTGELFF. CDR3 DNA sequence: TGCGCCAGCAGCCAAAGACTAGCGGATAACACCGGGGAGCTGTTTTTT.

This chain uses TRBV5-1 with TRBJ2-3; 8 bases fit TRBD1. CDR3 length equals 16 residues. Germline V CDR1 and CDR2: SGHRS, YFSETQ. The ends lost 6 bases at V and 4 bases at J; junction bases unmatched: 13. CDR3 coding DNA: TGCGCCAGCACAGGAGGTGGCAGGGGGCGAGCAGATACGCAGTATTTT. Translating gives CASTGGGRGRADTQYF.

Here the CDR3 reads CASSVGGGGTDTQYF. As DNA, the CDR3 is TGTGCCAGCAGCGTAGGGGGGGGCGGCACAGATACGCAGTATTTT. This chain connects TRBV9 to TRBJ2-3; D is perhaps TRBD2 (7 bases). This CDR3 contains 15 residues. Germline V gene lookup returns CDR1 SGDLS and CDR2 YYNGEE. V lost 0 bases and J 1 base, leaving 9 bases between the germline ends.

Comments on this clone: The junction departs from the called germline gene at one end, perhaps through a read error. The CDR3 nucleotides read TGTGCCAGCAGCGCCCGCGGTGGAACCACAAATACGCAGTATTTT. Protein sequence: CASSARGGTTNTQYF. This sequence joins TRBV9 and TRBJ2-3; D remains ambiguous. CDR3 length equals 15 residues. In germline, CDR1 is SGDLS, CDR2 YYNGEE.

The chain's CDR3 is CASSVEVVVSGRKDTGELFF. CDR3 nucleotides: TGTGCCAGCAGCGTAGAGGTAGTGGTTAGCGGGAGGAAAGACACCGGGGAGCTGTTTTTT. The genes are TRBV9 and TRBJ2-2, with TRBD2 identical over 10 bases. The CDR3 contains 20 residues. Germline V gives CDR1 SGDLS, CDR2 YYNGEE. Trimming cost V 0 bases and J 3 bases; bases outside gene matches: 14.